These 27 T cell receptor beta chains were sequenced from one sample in a study of cytomegalovirus exposure and HLA in healthy donors. The primer mix had 60 Vbeta and 13 Jbeta primers. Measured with immunoSEQ multiplex PCR; TCRdb has only the in-frame clones, and not every one. The top ten hold about 0.51% of the sample, which has over 130,000 clones, over 75% seen once. Source material: PBMCs. The receptors were gathered from a woman between 35 and 50 years old in good health and CMV-seronegative.

CDR3 sequence: CAWAQTSYYEQYF. The CDR3 nucleotides read TGTGCCTGGGCCCAGACTAGCTATTACGAGCAGTACTTC. The genes are TRBV30 and TRBJ2-7; 7 bases line up with TRBD2. Germline assignment: CDR1 GTSNPN and CDR2 SVGIG (reference sequence). The CDR3 runs 13 residues. V was clipped by 5 bases and J by 4 bases; unmatched bases: 8.

The count of this clone is one. The rearrangement uses TRBV5-1 and TRBJ2-1; 11 bases agree with TRBD2. Germline values: CDR1 SGHRS, CDR2 YFSETQ. Trimming at V came to 3 bases and at J to 15 bases, leaving 17 bases not matched to a gene. The CDR3 loop spans 16 amino acids. CDR3 amino acids: CASSWAPLAGESGWFF. As DNA, the CDR3 is TGCGCCAGCAGCTGGGCCCCACTAGCGGGAGAATCTGGTTGGTTCTTC.

In regard to this clone: Since no conserved phenylalanine or tryptophan closes the CDR3, a read error is the likely cause. V and J are TRBV7-9 and TRBJ2-7; 7 nucleotides align to TRBD1. The CDR3 is 13 residues long. Germline V gene lookup returns CDR1 SEHNR and CDR2 FQNEAQ (reference sequence). Losses at the gene ends were 5 bases for V and 3 bases for J; bases not matched to a gene: 4. CDR3 sequence: CASSRRQGYEQYL. The DNA for the CDR3 is TGTGCCAGCAGCCGCAGACAGGGCTACGAGCAGTACCTC.

V is TRBV7-9 and J is TRBJ1-3; possible D gene TRBD1, 6 bases. This CDR3 is 16 amino acids long. CDR1 is SEHNR, CDR2 FQNEAQ, per germline (reference sequence). V gave up 5 bases and J gave up 0 bases, with 14 bases separating them. CDR3 sequence: CASSRQGISSGNTIYF. The CDR3 nucleotides are TGTGCCAGCAGCCGGCAGGGGATTAGCTCTGGAAACACCATATATTTT.

This chain links TRBV2 with TRBJ1-5; TRBD1 agrees at 7 bases. The trim removed 5 bases at V and 0 bases at J, leaving 7 bases unmatched. The CDR3 sequence is 16 residues long. Germline values: CDR1 SNHLY, CDR2 FYNNEI. The CDR3 sequence: CASSRTGTDSNQPQHF. For the CDR3, the DNA is TGTGCCAGCAGTAGAACCGGGACAGATAGCAATCAGCCCCAGCATTTT.

The chain links TRBV4-2 to TRBJ2-7, with D possibly TRBD2 on 7 matching bases. This CDR3 has 16 residues. Per germline, CDR1 LGHNA and CDR2 YNFKEQ. The V end lost 0 bases, the J end lost 3 bases, and 15 bases lay between the germline ends. CDR3 nucleotide sequence: TGTGCCAGCAGCCAAGATTTGTCCGGGGGGCTCTACGAGCAGTACTTC. This encodes CASSQDLSGGLYEQYF.

CDR3 region: CASRTGYGSSYEQYF. Written as DNA, the CDR3 is TGTGCCAGTAGGACAGGGTACGGAAGCTCCTACGAGCAGTACTTC. The gene calls are TRBV19 and TRBJ2-7, with 7 bases lining up with TRBD1. Germline values: CDR1 LNHDA, CDR2 SQIVND (reference sequence). CDR3 size: 15 residues. V lost 6 bases and J lost 0; bases outside the gene matches: 8.

This chain uses TRBV5-1 with TRBJ2-3; D may be TRBD2 (6 bases). Germline V gives CDR1 SGHRS, CDR2 YFSETQ. V was cut by 6 bases and J by 6 bases, with 14 bases left in between. The CDR3 contains 13 residues. In DNA, the CDR3 is TGCGCCAGCACCCTGGGAGGCGGGGATACGCAGTATTTT. This translates into CASTLGGGDTQYF.

In this sample, this clone turned up once. The chain is built from TRBV7-8 and TRBJ1-2; 7 bases are a match to TRBD1. The CDR3 consists of 18 residues. Germline CDR1 is SGHVS and CDR2 is FQNEAQ. V lost 5 bases to trimming and J lost 2 bases; unmatched junction nucleotides: 17. CDR3 DNA: TGTGCCAGCAGCCTGGCCTGGGGAGACAGGGTAGTAAACTATGGCTACACCTTC. Translating it yields CASSLAWGDRVVNYGYTF.

The chain carries TRBV10-3 and TRBJ1-2; no reliable D call. This CDR3 is built from 15 residues. V lost 4 bases to trimming and J lost 1 base, with 13 bases between them. The germline gives CDR1 ENHRY, CDR2 SYGVKD. The CDR3 bases are TGTGCCATCAGTGGAGCCGGGTCCCTTAACTATGGCTACACCTTC. Its translation is CAISGAGSLNYGYTF.

The V and J genes are TRBV27 and TRBJ2-7; TRBD2 might be the D (5 bases). The CDR3 covers 13 residues. Trimming cost V 6 bases and J 3 bases, with 12 bases left between them. Germline CDR1 reads MNHEY; CDR2 reads SMNVEV (reference sequence). CDR3 residues: CASRRTGYYEQYF. The CDR3 bases are TGTGCCAGCAGGAGGACGGGGTACTACGAGCAGTACTTC.

The V and J genes are TRBV7-2 and TRBJ2-2; D is perhaps TRBD1 (6 bases). In germline, CDR1 is SGHTA, CDR2 FQGNSA. The V and J ends lost 4 bases and 6 bases respectively, with 15 bases between them. This CDR3 comprises 15 residues. The CDR3 bases are TGTGCCAGCAGCTCGCTAGCCCCAGGGGCCGGGGAGCTGTTTTTT. It codes for CASSSLAPGAGELFF.

This clone was observed a handful of times. This rearrangement joins TRBV7-9 to TRBJ2-3; tentatively, D is TRBD2 (6 bases). Germline V lookup: CDR1 SEHNR, CDR2 FQNEAQ (reference sequence). This CDR3 is 14 amino acids long. V lost 1 base to trimming and J lost 7 bases, with 12 bases between them. The CDR3 DNA sequence: TGTGCCAGCAGCTTAGGGGGGGATGGAAATACGCAGTATTTT. Its protein product is CASSLGGDGNTQYF. The full variable domain, its missing parts supplied by reference TRBV7-9 and TRBJ2-3, is DTGVSQNPRHKITKRGQNVTFRCDPISEHNRLYWYRQTLGQGPEFLTYFQNEAQLEKSRLLSDRFSAERPKGSFSTLEIQRTEQGDSAMYLCASSLGGDGNTQYFGPGTRLTVL.

The V gene is TRBV18, the J gene TRBJ2-2; 9 bases are shared with TRBD1. Per germline, CDR1 KGHSH and CDR2 LQKENI. The CDR3 covers 16 residues. With 2 bases clipped from V and 6 bases from J, the junction kept 7 bases outside the gene matches. Written as DNA, the CDR3 is TGTGCCAGCTCACCATCGGACAGGGGAGTGCCCGGGGAGCTGTTTTTT. Translated: CASSPSDRGVPGELFF.

The V call is TRBV7-8, the J call TRBJ2-7; TRBD2 matches 10 bases. This CDR3 is built from 13 residues. The junction had 0 bases not matched to a gene; V was cut back by 4 bases and J by 3 bases. From germline, CDR1 is SGHVS and CDR2 FQNEAQ. The CDR3 sequence is CASSWTSGYEQYF. In DNA form, the CDR3 reads TGTGCCAGCAGCTGGACTAGCGGCTACGAGCAGTACTTC. Full variable domain (missing parts from reference TRBV7-8 and TRBJ2-7): GAGVSQSPRYKVAKRGQDVALRCDPISGHVSLFWYQQALGQGPEFLTYFQNEAQLDKSGLPSDRFFAERPEGSVSTLKIQRTQQEDSAVYLCASSWTSGYEQYFGPGTRLTVT.

This clone was observed a handful of times. The chain uses TRBV7-9 and TRBJ2-7, with TRBD2 matching over 9 bases. CDR3 length equals 13 residues. CDR1 SEHNR and CDR2 FQNEAQ come from the germline V gene (reference sequence). V dropped 11 bases and J dropped 1; count of bases not matched to a gene: 6. The CDR3 reads CAEGLAGSYEQYF. DNA for the CDR3: TGTGCCGAGGGCCTAGCGGGGTCCTACGAGCAGTACTTC.

The CDR3 DNA reads as TGCGCCAGCAGTGAGTTGGGACTAGCGGGAGGTTCCTACGAGCAGTACTTC. Protein product: CASSELGLAGGSYEQYF. The chain couples TRBV10-1 to TRBJ2-7, with 15 bases lining up with TRBD2. Germline CDR1 reads WNHNN; CDR2 reads SYGVQD (reference sequence). This CDR3 has 17 residues. V dropped 1 base and J dropped 1; count of bases not matched to a gene: 2.

The V and J genes are TRBV6-6 and TRBJ2-5; 7 nucleotides match TRBD1. Germline CDR1 and CDR2: MNHNY and SVGAGI (reference sequence). This CDR3 spans 13 amino acids. The junction had 6 bases not matched to a gene; V was cut back by 6 bases and J by 5 bases. The CDR3 bases are TGTGCCAGCAGATCGGGACAGTGGGAGACCCAGTACTTC. Its translation: CASRSGQWETQYF.

In the case of this clone: One end of the junction fails to match germline, which may point to a read error. The chain recombines TRBV7-9 with TRBJ2-1; possibly TRBD1 for D (6 bases). This CDR3 region has 12 residues. The germline gives CDR1 SEHNR, CDR2 FQNEAQ (reference sequence). This CDR3 is CSSGKGVGEQFF. Here the CDR3 DNA reads TGTTCCAGCGGCAAGGGGGTGGGTGAGCAGTTCTTC.

A note on this clone: At one boundary the junction diverges from the germline segment, which might be a read error. The chain links TRBV7-9 to TRBJ2-1, with D perhaps given as TRBD1 or TRBD2 (5 bases each). Germline V gene data show CDR1 as SEHNR and CDR2 as FQNEAQ (reference sequence). This CDR3 comprises 16 residues. The CDR3 sequence: CSSSLGVARVYNEQFF. The CDR3 nucleotides read TGTTCCAGCAGCTTAGGGGTTGCGAGGGTCTACAATGAGCAGTTCTTC.

The V gene is TRBV7-2, the J gene TRBJ2-5; no clear D. Per the germline V gene, CDR1 is SGHTA and CDR2 is FQGNSA. The CDR3 sequence is 15 residues long. The V and J ends lost 2 bases and 1 base respectively, with 11 bases between them. CDR3 loop: CASSLFSLRQETQYF. CDR3 bases: TGTGCCAGCAGCTTATTTAGTTTGCGCCAAGAGACCCAGTACTTC.

The V call is TRBV29-1, the J call TRBJ1-2, with 10 nucleotides matching TRBD1. The CDR3 totals 15 residues. V shed 7 bases and J 0 bases; nucleotides not matched to a gene: 8. Germline V CDR1 and CDR2: SQVTM, ANQGSEA. The DNA of the CDR3 is TGCAGCGCTGGGGGGACAGGGGCAGCTAACTATGGCTACACCTTC. This codes for CSAGGTGAANYGYTF.

The chain links TRBV27 to TRBJ2-3; possibly TRBD1 for D (5 bases). The CDR3 length is 14 residues. V lost 6 bases, J lost 9 bases, and 19 bases lay in between. The germline V gene encodes CDR1 MNHEY and CDR2 SMNVEV (reference sequence). The CDR3 sequence: CASSRREGRGTQYF. The CDR3 DNA sequence: TGTGCCAGCAGCCGCAGGGAAGGGCGAGGCACGCAGTATTTT.

The chain is built from TRBV7-8 and TRBJ2-7; 7 bases agree with TRBD1. CDR3 length: 17 residues. The V and J ends lost 4 bases and 0 bases, in that order; junction bases with no gene match: 12. Germline V gene sequence: CDR1 SGHVS, CDR2 FQNEAQ. This CDR3 reads CASSSLPGQSSSYEQYF. The DNA for the CDR3 is TGTGCCAGCAGCTCGCTACCGGGACAGTCGAGCTCCTACGAGCAGTACTTC.

V gene TRBV4-1 combines with J gene TRBJ2-1, with TRBD2 matching 7 bases. This CDR3 is 17 amino acids long. The germline V gene has CDR1 MGHRA and CDR2 YSYEKL. Trimming removed 1 base from V and 1 base from J; junction bases left unmatched: 7. The CDR3 spells CASSQVGGPSSYNEQFF. CDR3 DNA sequence: TGCGCCAGCAGCCAAGTGGGAGGGCCATCATCCTACAATGAGCAGTTCTTC.

This chain connects TRBV18 to TRBJ2-3; 8 bases line up with TRBD1. Germline V gene lookup returns CDR1 KGHSH and CDR2 LQKENI. This CDR3 spans 14 amino acids. With V trimmed by 3 bases and J by 8 bases, 7 bases remained unmatched. CDR3 nucleotide sequence: TGTGCCAGCTCACCCGGGACAGGTGGGGTTACGCAGTATTTT. Translated, it gives CASSPGTGGVTQYF.

The rearrangement joins TRBV28 to TRBJ1-2, with a weak D call TRBD1 (5 bases). Germline loops: CDR1 MDHEN, CDR2 SYDVKM. Trimming removed 4 bases at V and 5 bases at J, with 8 bases between. This CDR3 spans 12 amino acids. Here the CDR3 DNA reads TGTGCCAGCAGTTCCGCAGGGTATGGCTACACCTTC. It translates to CASSSAGYGYTF.